Listed here are 9 T cell receptor beta chains from one sample, sequenced in a study of cytomegalovirus exposure and HLA in healthy donors. The study ran its PCR with 60 Vbeta and 13 Jbeta primers. The table came from immunoSEQ multiplex PCR; TCRdb's copy has only in-frame clones and leaves some out. The profile shows about 140,000 clones, less than 9.5% of them singletons. The specimen was PBMCs. The receptors shown here come from a male donor in good health and CMV-seronegative.

The chain recombines TRBV7-9 with TRBJ1-3; D is perhaps TRBD1 (6 bases). Trimming cost V 5 bases and J 1 base, with 15 bases left between them. Looked up from germline, CDR1 is SEHNR and CDR2 is FQNEAQ (reference sequence). The CDR3 is made up of 16 amino acids. CDR3 DNA: TGTGCCAGCAGCCTTACTACAGGGAGTTCTGGAAACACCATATATTTT. The encoded protein is CASSLTTGSSGNTIYF.

The genes are TRBV4-3 and TRBJ2-7; 7 positions agree with TRBD1. The CDR3 totals 15 residues. Germline V CDR1 and CDR2: LGHNA, YSLEER. Trimming took 4 bases from V and 0 from J; bases not matched to a gene: 6. CDR3 loop: CASSRETGFSYEQYF. CDR3 sequence (DNA): TGCGCCAGCAGCCGAGAGACAGGGTTCTCCTACGAGCAGTACTTC.

The V call is TRBV19, the J call TRBJ1-1; 7 nucleotides line up with TRBD1. This CDR3 contains 14 residues. Germline V gives CDR1 LNHDA, CDR2 SQIVND (reference sequence). The V gene end was trimmed by 7 bases and the J gene end by 4 bases; junction bases not matched to a gene: 9. The CDR3 here is CASIRRDSGTEAFF. CDR3 in DNA: TGTGCCAGTATCCGCCGGGACAGCGGCACTGAAGCTTTCTTT. The variable domain in full, completed from reference TRBV19 and TRBJ1-1, reads DGGITQSPKYLFRKEGQNVTLSCEQNLNHDAMYWYRQDPGQGLRLIYYSQIVNDFQKGDIAEGYSVSREKKESFPLTVTSAQKNPTAFYLCASIRRDSGTEAFFGQGTRLTVV.

The chain has TRBV5-5 and TRBJ2-3; 7 bases are a match to TRBD2. Germline trimming cut 3 bases from V and 2 bases from J; bases unmatched to any gene: 6. This CDR3 spans 15 amino acids. Germline-derived CDR1 and CDR2 are SGHKS and YYEKEE (reference sequence). The CDR3 nucleotides read TGTGCCAGCAGCTCCCCAGCGGGACCCACAGATACGCAGTATTTT. Protein sequence: CASSSPAGPTDTQYF.

This clone turned up a few times. V gene TRBV9 combines with J gene TRBJ2-7; 10 bases map to TRBD2. Germline-derived CDR1 and CDR2 are SGDLS and YYNGEE. The J segment lost 2 bases and the V segment lost 4 bases, leaving 6 bases of the junction unmatched. The CDR3 covers 15 residues. The chain's CDR3 is CASSPGLAATYEQYF. The CDR3 bases are TGTGCCAGCAGCCCCGGACTAGCGGCAACCTACGAGCAGTACTTC.

This clone was seen more than once but under ten times. This chain's CDR3 is CASSLFGGRDTGELFF. CDR3 DNA: TGCGCCAGCAGCTTGTTCGGGGGGCGCGACACCGGGGAGCTGTTTTTT. V gene TRBV5-1 combines with J gene TRBJ2-2, with D possibly TRBD2 on 7 matching bases. V was trimmed by 1 base and J by 3 bases, leaving 13 bases between them. The CDR3 covers 16 residues. CDR1 and CDR2 from the germline V gene are SGHRS and YFSETQ.

The chain recombines TRBV4-2 with TRBJ1-1; TRBD1 aligns across 8 bases. CDR1 is LGHNA, CDR2 YNFKEQ, per germline. The CDR3 is made up of 16 amino acids. With 2 bases clipped from V and 7 bases from J, the junction kept 12 bases outside the gene matches. For the CDR3, the DNA is TGTGCCAGCAGCCAAACCCCAGGACAGGGAGGTAATGAAGCTTTCTTT. Protein: CASSQTPGQGGNEAFF.

This clone has just a few counts. The chain has TRBV2 and TRBJ1-5, with D maybe TRBD1 (5 bases). Germline V lookup: CDR1 SNHLY, CDR2 FYNNEI. CDR3 size: 14 residues. V gave up 8 bases and J gave up 3 bases, with 14 bases separating them. CDR3 protein: CASVREGSNQPQHF. The CDR3 coding sequence is TGTGCCAGCGTTAGGGAGGGGTCCAATCAGCCCCAGCATTTT. The full variable domain, in which reference TRBV2 and TRBJ1-5 provide the parts outside the CDR3, is EPEVTQTPSHQVTQMGQEVILRCVPISNHLYFYWYRQILGQKVEFLVSFYNNEISEKSEIFDDQFSVERPDGSNFTLKIRSTKLEDSAMYFCASVREGSNQPQHFGDGTRLSIL.

The chain uses TRBV5-1 and TRBJ2-5; 12 positions agree with TRBD2. The CDR3 is made up of 14 amino acids. Germline trimming cut 6 bases from V and 4 bases from J; bases unmatched to any gene: 4. Germline CDR1 reads SGHRS; CDR2 reads YFSETQ. CDR3 sequence (DNA): TGCGCCAGCACGCAGACTAGCGGGGGAGAGACCCAGTACTTC. Its protein is CASTQTSGGETQYF.